What follows is one T cell receptor beta chain and its context. What it binds is not known. This specimen comes from a study of T cells in Graves' hyperthyroidism and ophthalmopathy. Study-level points and caveats: Most expanded thyroid clonotypes above 0.001 also appeared in blood.

Trimming pared 9 bases from V and 6 bases from J, leaving 20 bases between. There are 14 residues in the CDR3. CDR1 is LNHDA and CDR2 is SQIVND in the germline V gene (reference sequence). In the ophthalmopathy cohort, Clinical Activity Score was at least 3, NOSPECS grade at least 4, and duration under 3 months. Fresh peripheral blood, around 10 ml of it, supplied the PBMCs. Amplification yielded TCR beta CDR3 regions, with RNA transcripts as the source. HTBI primers were the set used in a first-round RT-PCR of the TCR CDR3. TCRdb re-called the multiplex PCR reads through MiXCR, storing one row per CDR3 protein. The data show about 640,000 distinct CDR3 sequences, 20% to 25% seen once.

Sequencing input: blood. V usage is TRBV19 and J usage is TRBJ1-1; D ambiguous. The clonotype originates from a man in his thirties or forties with Graves' ophthalmopathy. In DNA, the CDR3 is TGTGCCAGCGGCGATATTGGGAGACTTTCTGAAGCTTTCTTT. The encoded protein is CASGDIGRLSEAFF.